This entry is about one TCR beta chain. This sample stems from a study of CD8 T cells in Susac syndrome. Bulk CD8+ and CD4+ cells came from magnetic negative isolation; CD8+ TEMRA by FACS. With random hexamers, about 0.5 to 1 ug RNA was reverse transcribed. Using its own MiXCR run on the immunoSEQ multiplex PCR reads, TCRdb lists one record per CDR3 protein. Of 75,000 or so distinct CDR3 sequences in the sample, about 93% are singletons; the top ten hold roughly 0.88%. Trimming took off 4 bases at V and 0 bases at J, with 6 bases between the two ends. CDR3 size: 13 residues. CDR1 and CDR2 from the germline V gene are SGHDN and FVKESK.

This clonotype was sampled from a human donor with Susac syndrome. The chain carries TRBV14 and TRBJ2-5; D is uncertain. Material: CD8+ T cells from PBMCs. For the CDR3, the DNA is TGTGCCAGCAGCCCGGCGAACCAAGAGACCCAGTACTTC. It translates to CASSPANQETQYF.